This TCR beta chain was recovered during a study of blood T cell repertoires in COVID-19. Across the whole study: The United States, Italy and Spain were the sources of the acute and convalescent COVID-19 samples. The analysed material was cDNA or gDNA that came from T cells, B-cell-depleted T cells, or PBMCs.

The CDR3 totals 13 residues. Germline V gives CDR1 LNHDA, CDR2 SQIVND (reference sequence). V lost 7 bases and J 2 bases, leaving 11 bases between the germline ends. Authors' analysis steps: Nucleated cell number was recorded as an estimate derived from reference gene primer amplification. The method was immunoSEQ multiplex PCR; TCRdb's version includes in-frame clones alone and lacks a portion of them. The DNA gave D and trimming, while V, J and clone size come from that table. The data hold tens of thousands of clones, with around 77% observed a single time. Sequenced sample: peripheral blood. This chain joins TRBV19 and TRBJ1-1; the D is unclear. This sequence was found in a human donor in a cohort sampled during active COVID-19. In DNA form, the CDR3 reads TGTGCCAGTACCCGAGGCCCCAACACTGAAGCTTTCTTT. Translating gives CASTRGPNTEAFF.